The text below deals with one T cell receptor beta chain. The entry originates in a study of T cell changes during pregnancy in multiple sclerosis. Germline assignment: CDR1 SEHNR and CDR2 FQNEAQ (reference sequence). Trimming removed 1 base from V and 8 bases from J; junction bases left unmatched: 4. The CDR3 runs 14 residues. Using immunoSEQ multiplex PCR, the repertoire was profiled, and TCRdb retains in-frame clones only, with some absent. The table has approximately 21,000 clones, around 90% seen once; the top ten hold more than 6%. This receptor was obtained from a female donor in good health, enrolled as a control in a pregnancy study. The sample in question was CD8+ T cells from peripheral blood mononuclear cells, obtained in the third trimester of pregnancy. V gene TRBV7-9 combines with J gene TRBJ2-1, with 8 bases matching TRBD1. CDR3 amino acids: CASSLGTGYDEQFF. CDR3 sequence (DNA): TGTGCCAGCAGCTTAGGGACAGGGTACGATGAGCAGTTCTTC.